This TCR beta chain originates from a study of T cell clones after liver transplantation. Turning to the study itself: Third-party-reactive TCRbeta sequences from pre-transplant mixed lymphocyte reactions served as antigen-independent comparators.

From germline, CDR1 is SEHNR and CDR2 FQNEAQ (reference sequence). The CDR3 sequence is 16 residues long. V was clipped by 6 bases and J by 4 bases; unmatched bases: 9. Clones were read by immunoSEQ multiplex PCR, and TCRdb kept only the in-frame ones, dropping some. The sample consists of about 75,000 clones, around four fifths of them appearing once. The chain uses TRBV7-9 and TRBJ2-3, with 11 bases lining up with TRBD2. This receptor was identified in a human patient who received a liver transplant. Some T cells may arise from the graft donor. The sample was CD4+ T cells from blood, taken around 48 months after liver transplant. CDR3 sequence: CASSRAGLADSDTQYF. The CDR3 DNA sequence: TGTGCCAGCAGTCGAGCGGGACTAGCGGACTCAGATACGCAGTATTTT.